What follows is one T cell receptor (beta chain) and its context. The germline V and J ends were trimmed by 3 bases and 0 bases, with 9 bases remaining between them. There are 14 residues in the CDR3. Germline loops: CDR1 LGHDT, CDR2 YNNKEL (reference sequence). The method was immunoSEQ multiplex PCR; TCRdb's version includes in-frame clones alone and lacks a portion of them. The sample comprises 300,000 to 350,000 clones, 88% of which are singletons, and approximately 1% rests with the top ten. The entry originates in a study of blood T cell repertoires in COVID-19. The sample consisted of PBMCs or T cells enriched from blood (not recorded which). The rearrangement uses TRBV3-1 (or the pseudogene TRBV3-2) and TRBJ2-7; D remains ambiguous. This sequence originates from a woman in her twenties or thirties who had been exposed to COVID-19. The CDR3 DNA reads TGTGCCAGCAGCCAGACTGCTAGCTCCTACGAGCAGTACTTC. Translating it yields CASSQTASSYEQYF.